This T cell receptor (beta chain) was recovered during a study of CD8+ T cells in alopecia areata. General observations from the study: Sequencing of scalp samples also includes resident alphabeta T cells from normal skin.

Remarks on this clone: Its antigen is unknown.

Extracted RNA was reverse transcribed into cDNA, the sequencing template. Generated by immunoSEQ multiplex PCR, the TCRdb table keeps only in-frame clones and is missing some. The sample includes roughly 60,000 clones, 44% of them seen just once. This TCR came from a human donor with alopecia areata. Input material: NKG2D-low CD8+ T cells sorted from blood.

The CDR3 DNA is TGTGCCAGCAGCTCACTGTTAACCGGGGAGCTGTTTTTT. Protein product: CASSSLLTGELFF. V usage is TRBV7-9 and J usage is TRBJ2-2; D unresolved. The CDR3 has 13 amino acids. V was cut by 4 bases and J by 5 bases, with 8 bases left in between. Germline V lookup: CDR1 SEHNR, CDR2 FQNEAQ (reference sequence).